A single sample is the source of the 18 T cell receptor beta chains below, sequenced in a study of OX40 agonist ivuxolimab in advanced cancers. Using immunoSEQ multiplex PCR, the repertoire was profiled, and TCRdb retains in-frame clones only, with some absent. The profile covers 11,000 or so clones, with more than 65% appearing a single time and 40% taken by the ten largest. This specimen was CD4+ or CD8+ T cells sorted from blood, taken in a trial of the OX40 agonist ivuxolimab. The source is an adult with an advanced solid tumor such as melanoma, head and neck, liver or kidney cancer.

CDR3 region: CASSVAGGGVETQYF. The CDR3 DNA is TGTGCCAGCAGCGTAGCCGGCGGGGGGGTGGAGACCCAGTACTTC. The V and J genes are TRBV9 and TRBJ2-5, with 9 bases fitting TRBD2. This CDR3 is built from 15 residues. Germline V gene data show CDR1 as SGDLS and CDR2 as YYNGEE. Trimming cost V 0 bases and J 5 bases; bases outside gene matches: 5.

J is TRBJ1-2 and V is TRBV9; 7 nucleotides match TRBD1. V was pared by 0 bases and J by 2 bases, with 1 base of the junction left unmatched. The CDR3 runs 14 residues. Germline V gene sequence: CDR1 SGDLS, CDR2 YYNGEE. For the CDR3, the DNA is TGTGCCAGCAGCGTAGGACAGGGAAACTATGGCTACACCTTC. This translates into CASSVGQGNYGYTF.

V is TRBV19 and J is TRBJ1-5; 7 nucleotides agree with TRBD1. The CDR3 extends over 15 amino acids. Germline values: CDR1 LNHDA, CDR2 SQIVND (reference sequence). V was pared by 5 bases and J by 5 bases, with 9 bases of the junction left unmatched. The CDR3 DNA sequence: TGTGCCAGTAGTTTCATAACAGGGGTAGATCAGCCCCAGCATTTT. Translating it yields CASSFITGVDQPQHF.

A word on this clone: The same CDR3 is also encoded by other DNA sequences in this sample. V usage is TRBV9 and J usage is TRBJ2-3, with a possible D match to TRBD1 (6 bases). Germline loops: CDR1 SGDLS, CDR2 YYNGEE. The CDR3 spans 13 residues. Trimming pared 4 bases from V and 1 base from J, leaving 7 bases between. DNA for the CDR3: TGTGCCAGCAGCCCAGGGGGCACAGATACGCAGTATTTT. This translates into CASSPGGTDTQYF.

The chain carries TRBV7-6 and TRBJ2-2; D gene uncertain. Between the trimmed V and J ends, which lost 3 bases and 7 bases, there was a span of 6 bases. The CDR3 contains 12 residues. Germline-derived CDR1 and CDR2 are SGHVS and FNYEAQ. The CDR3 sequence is CASSFIFGELFF. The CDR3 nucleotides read TGTGCCAGCAGCTTTATATTCGGGGAGCTGTTTTTT.

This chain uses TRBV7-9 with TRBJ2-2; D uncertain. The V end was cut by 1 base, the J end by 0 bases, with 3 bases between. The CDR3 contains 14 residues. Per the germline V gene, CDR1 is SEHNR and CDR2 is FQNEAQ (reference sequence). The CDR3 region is CASSLGANTGELFF. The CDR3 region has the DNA TGTGCCAGCAGCTTAGGGGCGAACACCGGGGAGCTGTTTTTT. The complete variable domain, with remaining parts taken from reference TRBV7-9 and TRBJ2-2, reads DTGVSQNPRHKITKRGQNVTFRCDPISEHNRLYWYRQTLGQGPEFLTYFQNEAQLEKSRLLSDRFSAERPKGSFSTLEIQRTEQGDSAMYLCASSLGANTGELFFGEGSRLTVL.

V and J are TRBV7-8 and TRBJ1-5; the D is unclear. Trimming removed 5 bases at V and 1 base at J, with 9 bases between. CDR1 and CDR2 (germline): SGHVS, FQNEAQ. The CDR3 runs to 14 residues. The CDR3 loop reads CASSQILSNQPQHF. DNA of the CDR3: TGTGCCAGCAGCCAGATTCTCAGCAATCAGCCCCAGCATTTT.

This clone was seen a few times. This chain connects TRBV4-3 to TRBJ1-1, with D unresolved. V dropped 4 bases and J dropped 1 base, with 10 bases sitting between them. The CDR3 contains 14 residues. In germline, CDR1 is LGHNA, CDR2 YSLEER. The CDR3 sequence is CASSRERGNTEAFF. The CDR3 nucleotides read TGCGCCAGCAGCCGGGAACGGGGGAACACTGAAGCTTTCTTT.

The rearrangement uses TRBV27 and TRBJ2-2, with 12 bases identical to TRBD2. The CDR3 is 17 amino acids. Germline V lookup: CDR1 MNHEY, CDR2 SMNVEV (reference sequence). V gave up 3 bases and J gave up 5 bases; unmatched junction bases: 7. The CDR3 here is CASSFLLAGGRTGELFF. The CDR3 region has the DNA TGTGCCAGCAGTTTCCTACTAGCGGGGGGTAGGACCGGGGAGCTGTTTTTT.

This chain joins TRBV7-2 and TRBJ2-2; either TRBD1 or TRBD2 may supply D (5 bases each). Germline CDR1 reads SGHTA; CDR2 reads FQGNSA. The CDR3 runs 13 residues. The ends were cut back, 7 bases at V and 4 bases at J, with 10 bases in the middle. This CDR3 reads CASTEGLTGELFF. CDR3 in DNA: TGTGCCAGCACCGAGGGGCTCACCGGGGAGCTGTTTTTT.

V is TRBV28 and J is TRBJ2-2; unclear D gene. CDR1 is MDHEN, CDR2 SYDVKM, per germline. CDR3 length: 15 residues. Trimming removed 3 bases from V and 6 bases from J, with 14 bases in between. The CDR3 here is CASSFSRASAGELFF. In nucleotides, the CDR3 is TGTGCCAGCAGTTTTTCTCGGGCCAGCGCCGGGGAGCTGTTTTTT.

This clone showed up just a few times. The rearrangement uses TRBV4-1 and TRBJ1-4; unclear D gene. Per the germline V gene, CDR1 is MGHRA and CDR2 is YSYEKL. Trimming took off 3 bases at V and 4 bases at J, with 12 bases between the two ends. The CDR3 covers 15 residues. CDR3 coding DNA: TGCGCCAGCAGCCAGATCACCGGGAGTAATGAAAAACTGTTTTTT. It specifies CASSQITGSNEKLFF.

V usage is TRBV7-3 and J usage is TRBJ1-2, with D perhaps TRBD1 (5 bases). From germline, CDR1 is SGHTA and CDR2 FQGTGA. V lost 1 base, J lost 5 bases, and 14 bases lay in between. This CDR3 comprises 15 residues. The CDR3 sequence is CASSLNDGGRYGYTF. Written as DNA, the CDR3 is TGTGCCAGCAGCTTAAACGATGGGGGTCGGTATGGCTACACCTTC.

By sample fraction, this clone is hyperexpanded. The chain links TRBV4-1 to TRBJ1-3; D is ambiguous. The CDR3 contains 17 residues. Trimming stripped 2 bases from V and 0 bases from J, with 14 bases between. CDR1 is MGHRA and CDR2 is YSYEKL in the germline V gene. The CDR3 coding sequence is TGCGCCAGCAGCCAATACGGTGGTGAGAGCTCTGGAAACACCATATATTTT. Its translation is CASSQYGGESSGNTIYF.

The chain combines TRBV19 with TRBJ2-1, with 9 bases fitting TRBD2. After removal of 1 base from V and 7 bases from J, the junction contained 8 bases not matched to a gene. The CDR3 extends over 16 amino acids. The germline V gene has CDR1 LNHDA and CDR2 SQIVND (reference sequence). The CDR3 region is CASSIAPAGGPNEQFF. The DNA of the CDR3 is TGTGCCAGTAGTATAGCCCCCGCGGGAGGGCCGAATGAGCAGTTCTTC.

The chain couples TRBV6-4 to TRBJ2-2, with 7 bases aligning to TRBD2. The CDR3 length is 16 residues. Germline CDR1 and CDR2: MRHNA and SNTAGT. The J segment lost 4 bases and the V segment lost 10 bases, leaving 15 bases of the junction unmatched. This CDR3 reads CATPGWGRAVTGELFF. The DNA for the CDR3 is TGTGCCACCCCGGGGTGGGGGAGGGCCGTCACCGGGGAGCTGTTTTTT.

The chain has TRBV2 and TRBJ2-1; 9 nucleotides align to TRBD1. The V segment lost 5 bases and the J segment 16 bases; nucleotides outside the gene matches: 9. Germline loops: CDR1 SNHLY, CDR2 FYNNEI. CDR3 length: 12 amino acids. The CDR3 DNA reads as TGTGCCAGCAGTTTAACCCGGGACAGGGCATTCTTC. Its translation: CASSLTRDRAFF.

The CDR3 DNA sequence: TGTGCCAGCAGCGTAGAGGGAGGGAACACCGGGGAGCTGTTTTTT. It translates to CASSVEGGNTGELFF. The rearrangement uses TRBV9 and TRBJ2-2; D perhaps matches TRBD2 (6 bases). The CDR3 has 15 amino acids. Trimming removed 0 bases at V and 1 base at J, with 7 bases between. CDR1 and CDR2 (germline): SGDLS, YYNGEE.